This is a list of T cell receptor beta chains from one sample in a study of shared clonotypes between healthy human individuals. Produced via immunoSEQ multiplex PCR; TCRdb's table is partial and in-frame only. This sample has about 2,200,000 clones, with approximately 94% found just once. Material: naive CD8+ T cells from PBMCs. The receptors here all came from a man aged 18 to 30 in good health. Some clones in this sample may be carry-over from other donors' samples. CDR3s include the opening cysteine and the closing phenylalanine or tryptophan. Fields, in order: D gene, J gene, V gene, clone size, CDR3 DNA, CDR3 protein. The D gene is left open where the match is weak. Clone size is shown for a subset of rows, as once, few, many or a class of expanded clone.

>TRBD2|TRBJ2-1|TRBV7-8|NA
TGTGCCAGCAGCATGGGACTAGAGGGCGCCTACAATGAGCAGTTCTTC
CASSMGLEGAYNEQFF
>TRBD1|TRBJ1-5|TRBV6-1|NA
TGTGCCAGCAGTTTCAGACAGGGGACTCAGCCCCAGCATTTT
CASSFRQGTQPQHF
>TRBD1|TRBJ1-1|TRBV27|NA
TGTGCCAGCAGTTTCTCTCAGGGGGAATTCGACACTGAAGCTTTCTTT
CASSFSQGEFDTEAFF
>NA|TRBJ1-2|TRBV4-1|NA
TGCGCCAGCAGCCAAGTGGAGGGCAACTATGGCTACACCTTC
CASSQVEGNYGYTF
>TRBD2|TRBJ2-7|TRBV2|NA
TGTGCCAGCAGTGAAGGTCCCGGGACTAGCGCGGTGGACGAGCAGTACTTC
CASSEGPGTSAVDEQYF
>NA|TRBJ1-2|TRBV29-1|few
TGCAGCGTTGGAGAAGTTGGAGGCTACACCTTC
CSVGEVGGYTF
>NA|TRBJ1-5|TRBV6-6|once
TGTGCCAGCTCTTGGATGGCAGGGGGCAATCAGCCCCAGCATTTT
CASSWMAGGNQPQHF
>TRBD2|TRBJ2-7|TRBV27|once
TGTGCCAGCAGTCCCGACCCAGCGGGAGTACCTCGCGAGCAGTACTTC
CASSPDPAGVPREQYF
>TRBD2|TRBJ2-1|TRBV7-2|NA
TGTGCCAGCAGCTTATTCCGGGGACTAGCGGGAGAGAATGAGCAGTTCTTC
CASSLFRGLAGENEQFF
>NA|TRBJ2-6|TRBV28|NA
TGTGCCAGCACCCTGTCCCTTTCTGGGGCCAACGTCCTGACTTTC
CASTLSLSGANVLTF
>NA|TRBJ2-2|TRBV9|NA
TGTGCCAGCAGCCGGACAGACAGAGCTGTGTTTTTT
CASSRTDRAVFF
>NA|TRBJ1-1|TRBV14|once
TGTGCCAGCAGCCAATTTCAAGGGGGTGTTGAAGCTTTCTTT
CASSQFQGGVEAFF
>TRBD2|TRBJ2-2|TRBV11-2|NA
TGTGCCAGCAGAACCTCGACTTTGGGACTAGCGGTTAACACCGGGGAGCTGTTTTTT
CASRTSTLGLAVNTGELFF
>NA|TRBJ2-2|TRBV30|NA
TGTGCCTGGAGCTTGGGGCCCGGGGAGCTGTTTTTT
CAWSLGPGELFF
>NA|TRBJ1-2|TRBV5-1|once
TGCGCCAGCAGCTTGGTTTTACAGGGTGGTGGCTACACCTTC
CASSLVLQGGGYTF
>TRBD1|TRBJ2-5|TRBV9|NA
TGTGCCAGCAGTCAGACAGGGGCCCCGGAGACCCAGTACTTC
CASSQTGAPETQYF
>TRBD1|TRBJ1-1|TRBV5-1|NA
TGCGCCAGCAGCTCCGGGACAGGCGCCCCTTTGGGGGAAGCTTTCTTT
CASSSGTGAPLGEAFF
>NA|TRBJ2-7|TRBV11-2|NA
TGTGCCAGCAGCTTAGCAGGTTACAGCTCCTACGAGCAGTACTTC
CASSLAGYSSYEQYF
>TRBD1|TRBJ1-3|TRBV4-1|NA
TGCGCCAGCAGCCAGAGGGACAGGGATGGAAACACCATATATTTT
CASSQRDRDGNTIYF
>NA|TRBJ2-2|TRBV27|NA
TGTGCCAGCAGGTTAGCGGTGAGCGGGGAGCTGTTTTTT
CASRLAVSGELFF
>TRBD1|TRBJ2-7|TRBV7-2|NA
TGTGCCAGCAGCTGGGACAGGGGCTACGAGCAGTACTTC
CASSWDRGYEQYF
>NA|TRBJ2-1|TRBV5-8|NA
TGTGCCAGCAGCTTAGACTACCCAGCAAACAATGAGCAGTTCTTC
CASSLDYPANNEQFF
>NA|TRBJ2-7|TRBV6-1|NA
TGTGCCAGCAGTGAATTGGTCTACGAGCAGTACTTC
CASSELVYEQYF
>NA|TRBJ2-3|TRBV21-1|once
TGTGCCAGCACCGGAAGAACAGGACCTCGGGCGGGAGATCCCCCAGATACGCAGTATTTT
CASTGRTGPRAGDPPDTQYF
>TRBD2|TRBJ2-3|TRBV28|NA
TGTGCCAGCAGAGTAGCGGGATACACAGATACGCAGTATTTT
CASRVAGYTDTQYF
>NA|TRBJ1-4|TRBV9|NA
TGTGCCAGCAGCGTAGCTCTCGGGGGCGCCGAGGAAAAACTGTTTTTT
CASSVALGGAEEKLFF
>NA|TRBJ2-7|TRBV7-8|once
TGTGCCAGCAGCTTACGGGGGTACGAGCAGTACTTC
CASSLRGYEQYF
>TRBD1|TRBJ2-2|TRBV2|NA
TGTGCCAGCAGCGAAGACGGGACAGGGTTCACCGGGGAGCTGTTTTTT
CASSEDGTGFTGELFF
>TRBD1|TRBJ1-2|TRBV4-3|NA
TGCGCCAGCAGCCAAGAATGGAGACAGGGGGTCTCGTATGGCTACACCTTC
CASSQEWRQGVSYGYTF
>TRBD1|TRBJ2-7|TRBV27|NA
TGTGCCAGCAGCCGTTATAGGGGACAGGACTACGAGCAGTACTTC
CASSRYRGQDYEQYF
>TRBD1|TRBJ1-2|TRBV28|NA
TGTGCCAGCAGGCCCCAGGGGGCGGTCTATGGCTACACCTTC
CASRPQGAVYGYTF
>TRBD1|TRBJ1-2|TRBV6-5|NA
TGTGCCAGCAGTTTGGACAGGGGTGGCTATGGCTACACCTTC
CASSLDRGGYGYTF
>NA|TRBJ2-3|TRBV11-2|NA
TGTGCCAGCAGCTTATGGGATAGTAGGGCAGATACGCAGTATTTT
CASSLWDSRADTQYF